This T cell receptor beta chain stems from a study of post-analysis software for immune sequencing data. At the level of the study: Included among the disease courses, which were recorded for the cohort, were relapsing-remitting, secondary progressive and progressive-relapsing multiple sclerosis.

A word on this clonotype: The antigen is undetermined.

Regarding the study as a whole: People with multiple sclerosis had a significantly lower normalized Chao1 diversity than controls did. Elevated frequency relative to controls characterized roughly five TRBV segments in patients, TRBV5-6, TRBV5-1 and TRBV20-1 among them.

Per germline, CDR1 LNHNV and CDR2 YYDKDF (reference sequence). Trimming cost V 5 bases and J 5 bases, with 10 bases left between them. The CDR3 is made up of 12 amino acids. Researchers reported that TCR beta cDNA libraries carried unique molecular identifiers. T cells numbering about 0.9 to 11 million yielded cDNA molecules that totaled some 500,000. TCRdb reprocessed the PCR reads with MiXCR, giving one entry per CDR3 protein. This repertoire shows 500,000 to 600,000 distinct CDR3 sequences, about 40% found once; its top ten account for about 1.5%. The chain recombines TRBV15 with TRBJ2-7; D gene ambiguous. Sequencing was performed on blood. The receptor comes from a girl under 18 with multiple sclerosis. The CDR3 here is CATSLLTHEQYF. The CDR3 DNA follows: TGTGCCACCAGCCTTCTAACCCACGAGCAGTACTTC.